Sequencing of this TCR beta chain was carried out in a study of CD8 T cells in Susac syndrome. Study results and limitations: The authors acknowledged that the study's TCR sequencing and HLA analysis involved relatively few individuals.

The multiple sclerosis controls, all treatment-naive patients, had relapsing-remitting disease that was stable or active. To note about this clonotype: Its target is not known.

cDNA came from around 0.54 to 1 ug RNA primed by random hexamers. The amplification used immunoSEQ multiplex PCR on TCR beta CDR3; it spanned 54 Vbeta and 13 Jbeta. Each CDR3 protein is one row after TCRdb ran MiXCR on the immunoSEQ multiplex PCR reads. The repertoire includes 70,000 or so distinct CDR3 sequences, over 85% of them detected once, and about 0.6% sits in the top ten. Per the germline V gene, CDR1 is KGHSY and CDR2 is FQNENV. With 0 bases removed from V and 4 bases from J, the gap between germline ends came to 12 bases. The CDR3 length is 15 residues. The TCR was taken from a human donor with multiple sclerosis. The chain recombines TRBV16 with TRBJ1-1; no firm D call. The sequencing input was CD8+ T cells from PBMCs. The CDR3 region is CASSQSVVIGTEAFF. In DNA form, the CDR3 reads TGTGCCAGCAGCCAATCTGTGGTAATAGGCACTGAAGCTTTCTTT.